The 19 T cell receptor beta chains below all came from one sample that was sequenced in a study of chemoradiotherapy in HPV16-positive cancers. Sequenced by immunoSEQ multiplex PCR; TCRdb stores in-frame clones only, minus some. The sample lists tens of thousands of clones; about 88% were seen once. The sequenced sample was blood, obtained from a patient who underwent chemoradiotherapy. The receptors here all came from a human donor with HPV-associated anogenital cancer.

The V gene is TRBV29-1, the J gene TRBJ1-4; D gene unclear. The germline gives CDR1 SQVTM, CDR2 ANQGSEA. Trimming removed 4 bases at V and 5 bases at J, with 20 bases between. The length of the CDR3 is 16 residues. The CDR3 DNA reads TGCAGCGTTGTGGCAGGTACTTATCTTGGGAATGAAAAACTGTTTTTT. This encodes CSVVAGTYLGNEKLFF.

CDR3 loop: CASRGGGAGNQPQHF. The CDR3 region has the DNA TGTGCCAGCAGGGGGGGAGGGGCGGGCAATCAGCCCCAGCATTTT. The chain recombines TRBV6-1 with TRBJ1-5, with a tentative D call TRBD1 (5 bases). The CDR3 is 15 amino acids. V lost 6 bases and J 2 bases, leaving 14 bases between the germline ends. Per the germline V gene, CDR1 is MNHNS and CDR2 is SASEGT.

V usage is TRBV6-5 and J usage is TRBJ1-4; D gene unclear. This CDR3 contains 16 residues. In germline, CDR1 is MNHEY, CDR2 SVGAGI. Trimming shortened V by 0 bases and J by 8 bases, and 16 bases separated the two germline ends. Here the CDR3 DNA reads TGTGCCAGCAGTTACTCCTTGTGGGCGGGAGGGGAAAAACTGTTTTTT. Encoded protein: CASSYSLWAGGEKLFF.

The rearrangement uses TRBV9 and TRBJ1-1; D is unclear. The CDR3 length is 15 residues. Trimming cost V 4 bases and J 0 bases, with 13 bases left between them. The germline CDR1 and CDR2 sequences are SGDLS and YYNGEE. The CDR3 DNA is TGTGCCAGCAGCCCCCTTTCTGGGGTGAACACTGAAGCTTTCTTT. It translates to CASSPLSGVNTEAFF.

The CDR3 sequence: CASSLETGGATGELFF. CDR3 DNA: TGTGCCAGCAGCTTAGAGACAGGGGGCGCAACCGGGGAGCTGTTTTTT. The chain employs TRBV7-2 and TRBJ2-2; 10 nucleotides align to TRBD1. There are 16 residues in the CDR3. V lost 1 base and J lost 5; bases outside the gene matches: 4. Germline assignment: CDR1 SGHTA and CDR2 FQGNSA.

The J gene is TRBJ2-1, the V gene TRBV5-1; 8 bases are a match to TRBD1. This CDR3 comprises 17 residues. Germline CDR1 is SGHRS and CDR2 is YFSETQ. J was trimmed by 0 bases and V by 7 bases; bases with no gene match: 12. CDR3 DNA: TGCGCCAGCTCGTACACAGGGGGTATAACCTCCTACAATGAGCAGTTCTTC. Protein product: CASSYTGGITSYNEQFF.

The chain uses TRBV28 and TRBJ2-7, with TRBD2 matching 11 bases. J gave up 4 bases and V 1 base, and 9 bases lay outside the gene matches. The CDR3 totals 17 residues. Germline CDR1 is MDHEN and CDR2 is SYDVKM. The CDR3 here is CASSLSTSGGLSYEQYF. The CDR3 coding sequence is TGTGCCAGCAGTTTATCTACTAGCGGGGGTTTATCATACGAGCAGTACTTC.

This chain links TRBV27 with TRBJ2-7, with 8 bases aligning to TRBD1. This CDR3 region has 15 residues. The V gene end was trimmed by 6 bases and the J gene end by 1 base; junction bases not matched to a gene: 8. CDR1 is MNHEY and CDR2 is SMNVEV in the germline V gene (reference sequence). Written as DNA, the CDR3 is TGTGCCAGCAGGACCCGGACAGGGCCTTCCTACGAGCAGTACTTC. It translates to CASRTRTGPSYEQYF.

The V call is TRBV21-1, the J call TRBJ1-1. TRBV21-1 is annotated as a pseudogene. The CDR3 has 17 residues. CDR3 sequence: CASSKVRGGPRATEAFF. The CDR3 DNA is TGTGCCAGCAGCAAAGTGAGGGGCGGACCCCGGGCCACTGAAGCTTTCTTT.

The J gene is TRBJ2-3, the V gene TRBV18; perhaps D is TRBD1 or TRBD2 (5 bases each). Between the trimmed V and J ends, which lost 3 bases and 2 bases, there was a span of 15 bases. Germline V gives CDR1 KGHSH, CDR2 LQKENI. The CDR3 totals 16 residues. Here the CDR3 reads CASSPSTGRHTDTQYF. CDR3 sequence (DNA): TGTGCCAGCTCACCGTCCACGGGGCGGCACACAGATACGCAGTATTTT.

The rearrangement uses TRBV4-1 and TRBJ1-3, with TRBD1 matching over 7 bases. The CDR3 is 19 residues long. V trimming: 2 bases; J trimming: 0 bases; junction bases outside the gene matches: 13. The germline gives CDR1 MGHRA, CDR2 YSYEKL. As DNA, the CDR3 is TGCGCCAGCAGCCAACTTCTCCTTGACAGGGAAAGCTCTGGAAACACCATATATTTT. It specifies CASSQLLLDRESSGNTIYF.

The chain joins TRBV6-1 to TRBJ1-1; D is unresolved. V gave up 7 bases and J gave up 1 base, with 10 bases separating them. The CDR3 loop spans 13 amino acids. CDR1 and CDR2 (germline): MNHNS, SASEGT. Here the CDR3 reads CASTDGENTEAFF. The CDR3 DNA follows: TGTGCCAGCACCGACGGAGAGAACACTGAAGCTTTCTTT.

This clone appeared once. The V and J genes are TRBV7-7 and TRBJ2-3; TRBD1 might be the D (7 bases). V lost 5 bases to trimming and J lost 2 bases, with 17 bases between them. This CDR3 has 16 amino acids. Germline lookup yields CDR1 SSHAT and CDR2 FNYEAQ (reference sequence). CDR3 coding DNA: TGTGCCAGCAGCGCAGGGGGGAGTACCCCCACAGATACGCAGTATTTT. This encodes CASSAGGSTPTDTQYF.

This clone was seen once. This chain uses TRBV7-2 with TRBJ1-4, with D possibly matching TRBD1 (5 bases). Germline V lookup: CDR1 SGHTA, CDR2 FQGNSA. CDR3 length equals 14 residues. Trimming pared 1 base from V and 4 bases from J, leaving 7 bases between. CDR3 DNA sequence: TGTGCCAGCAGCTTAGACAGGCTTAATGAAAAACTGTTTTTT. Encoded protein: CASSLDRLNEKLFF.

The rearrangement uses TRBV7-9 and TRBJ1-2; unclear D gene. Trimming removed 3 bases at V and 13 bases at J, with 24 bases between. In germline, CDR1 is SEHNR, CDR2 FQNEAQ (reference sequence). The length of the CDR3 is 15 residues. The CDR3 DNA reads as TGTGCCAGCAGCTTGGCCATCACTTCGGCCCCGCAAACCACCTTC. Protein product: CASSLAITSAPQTTF.

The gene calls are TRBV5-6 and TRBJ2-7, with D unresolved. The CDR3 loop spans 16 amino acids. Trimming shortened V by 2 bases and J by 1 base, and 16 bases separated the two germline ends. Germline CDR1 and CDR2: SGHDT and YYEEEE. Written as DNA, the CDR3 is TGTGCCAGCAGCTTTATCGGGTCGGATTATTCCTACGAGCAGTACTTC. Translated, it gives CASSFIGSDYSYEQYF.

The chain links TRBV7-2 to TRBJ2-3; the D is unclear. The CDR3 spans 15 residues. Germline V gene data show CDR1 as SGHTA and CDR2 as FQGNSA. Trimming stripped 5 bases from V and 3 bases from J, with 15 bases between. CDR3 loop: CASSPPRRPTDTQYF. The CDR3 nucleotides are TGTGCCAGCAGCCCCCCCCGCAGGCCTACAGATACGCAGTATTTT. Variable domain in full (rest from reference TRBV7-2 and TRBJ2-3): GAGVSQSPSNKVTEKGKDVELRCDPISGHTALYWYRQSLGQGLEFLIYFQGNSAPDKSGLPSDRFSAERTGGSVSTLTIQRTQQEDSAVYLCASSPPRRPTDTQYFGPGTRLTVL.

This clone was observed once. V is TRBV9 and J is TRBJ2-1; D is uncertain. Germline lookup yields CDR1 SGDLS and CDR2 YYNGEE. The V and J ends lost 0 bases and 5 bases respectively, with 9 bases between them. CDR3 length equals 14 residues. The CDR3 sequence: CASSVEGSNNEQFF. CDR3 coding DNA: TGTGCCAGCAGCGTAGAGGGATCTAACAATGAGCAGTTCTTC.

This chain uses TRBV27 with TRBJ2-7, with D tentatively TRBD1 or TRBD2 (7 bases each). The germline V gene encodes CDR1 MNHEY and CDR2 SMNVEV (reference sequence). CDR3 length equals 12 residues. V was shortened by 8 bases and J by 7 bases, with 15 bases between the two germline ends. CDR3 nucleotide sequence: TGTGCCAGCTACGGGACAGCGGGAGAGCAGTACTTC. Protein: CASYGTAGEQYF.